A selection of T cell receptor beta chains follows, all from one sample in a study of shared clonotypes between healthy human individuals. Only in-frame clones appear in the TCRdb table, and some are missing; sequencing was by immunoSEQ multiplex PCR. Seen here are around 2.5 million clones, approximately 93% observed once, and the top ten hold roughly 0.39%. The specimen sequenced was naive CD4+ T cells from PBMCs. Source of these receptors: a man younger than 35 in good health. Some clones in this sample may be carry-over from other donors' samples. Each CDR3 is given with its conserved first and last residue. The D gene is left open where the match is weak. Expanded clones are given a class, and other clones once, few, many or no size at all.

d_call	v_call	clone_size	j_call	cdr3_nt	cdr3_aa
.	TRBV3-2	.	TRBJ2-3	TGTGCCAGCAGCCAATCTCAGTATTTT	CASSQSQYF
TRBD1	TRBV29-1	.	TRBJ2-7	TGCAGCGCCAGGGACAGGGCAATTTCCTACGAGCAGTACTTC	CSARDRAISYEQYF
TRBD1	TRBV19	once	TRBJ1-4	TGTGCCAGTACTGCCGGGACAGATAATAATGAAAAACTGTTTTTT	CASTAGTDNNEKLFF
.	TRBV7-9	.	TRBJ1-3	TGTGCCAGCAGCTTCTCGGGACTCCGCTCTGGAAACACCATATATTTT	CASSFSGLRSGNTIYF
TRBD1	TRBV30	few	TRBJ1-1	TGTGCCTGGTCTTATGGACAGGGTTCAGCTTTCTTT	CAWSYGQGSAFF
TRBD2	TRBV9	.	TRBJ2-3	TGTGCCAGCAGCGCGATAGCGGGATTGACAGATACGCAGTATTTT	CASSAIAGLTDTQYF
.	TRBV5-6	.	TRBJ1-2	TGTGCCAGCAGCCCGGGGCGCACCTATGGCTACACCTTC	CASSPGRTYGYTF
.	TRBV15	.	TRBJ1-1	TGTGCCACCAGCCGCTCTCCGGGGTCTTGGGGAGCTTTCTTT	CATSRSPGSWGAFF
TRBD1	TRBV28	.	TRBJ2-7	TGTGCCAGCCGGGACAGTCGCACCTACGAGCAGTACTTC	CASRDSRTYEQYF
.	TRBV5-1	.	TRBJ1-1	TGCGCCAGCAGCCCCCTCGGTAGGAACACTGAAGCTTTCTTT	CASSPLGRNTEAFF
TRBD2	TRBV28	once	TRBJ2-2	TGTGCCAGCAGTCAGCTGGGACTAGCGGGAGCAGGCACCGGGGAGCTGTTTTTT	CASSQLGLAGAGTGELFF
.	TRBV7-9	.	TRBJ1-3	TGTGCCAGCAGCTTCCTCGTGGGGGCAATCTCTGGAAACACCATATATTTT	CASSFLVGAISGNTIYF
.	TRBV25-1	.	TRBJ1-6	TGTGCCAGCAGTGAATATGGGACCAGCTCCTATAATTCACCCCTCCACTTT	CASSEYGTSSYNSPLHF
.	TRBV7-8	.	TRBJ1-5	TGTGCCAGCAGCTTCCTCGAGGAGCCCCAGCATTTT	CASSFLEEPQHF
.	TRBV6-4	.	TRBJ2-2	TGTGCCTTCAGTACCAGGGGCCGCTCGAACACCGGGGAGCTGTTTTTT	CAFSTRGRSNTGELFF
.	TRBV14	.	TRBJ2-3	TGTGCCAGCAGCCAACTGACCACAGATACGCAGTATTTT	CASSQLTTDTQYF
.	TRBV4-3	.	TRBJ2-2	TGCGCCAGCAGCCTCGGACGCCTCACCGGGGAGCTGTTTTTT	CASSLGRLTGELFF
.	TRBV9	.	TRBJ1-6	TGTGCCAGCAGCGTGTTTCCCGAGCGGGGTGATTCACCCCTCCACTTT	CASSVFPERGDSPLHF
TRBD2	TRBV18	.	TRBJ2-2	TGTGCCAGCTCACTAAGGGCTAGCGGGAGTTCTAGCACCGGGGAGCTGTTTTTT	CASSLRASGSSSTGELFF
.	TRBV5-1	.	TRBJ2-7	TGCGCCAGCAGCTTGTCAGGCGGAACCTACGAGCAGTACTTC	CASSLSGGTYEQYF